This TCR beta chain was recorded in a study of cytomegalovirus exposure and HLA in healthy donors (dated by TCRdb to the late 2010s). Study-wide context: An earlier analysis of roughly 570 of the donors reported 250 to 300 Gb of sequence data and 95 million to 130 million unique TCR beta sequences obtained from about 179 million T cells. An early release that covered about 600 HLA-typed donors contained about 300 gigabases of sequencing data and roughly 84 million unique TCR sequences. Of the roughly 410 genotyped donors, 75% to 85% were placed in the genetic ancestry cluster associated with self-reported Caucasian donors. Besides the first cohort of about 730 subjects, a separate validation cohort made up of over a hundred different subjects was used. HLA typing covered class I and class II loci at four-digit resolution. The study profiled the T cell repertoires of some 610 subjects by immunosequencing and related them to cytomegalovirus serostatus. Typing coverage varied by locus: roughly 620-640 donors for A, B, C, DRB1 and DQB1; about 520 for DQA1; nearly 610 for DPA1; roughly 450 for DPB1. A later genetic analysis used genome-wide SNP genotypes for about 60% of the roughly 700 donors, treating that subset as a discovery cohort. An earlier analysis of 587 of the donors applied high-throughput TCR beta sequencing to assess whether each TCR beta V gene segment acted as functional or pseudogenic. Across some 400 genotyped donors of the cohort, an average of roughly 230,000 unique TCR beta nucleotide sequences per donor were sequenced, and roughly 18% of those sequences were non-productive. Rather than drawing on any new phenotypic data, the later analysis identified candidate immune exposures from TCR beta sequences and the way those sequences occurred across donors. Every discovery cohort repertoire had been produced on one sequencing platform. To predict cytomegalovirus infection status, the study brought together high-throughput TCR immunosequencing, statistical association of individual TCRs with disease status, and machine learning. Donor age, sex, ethnicity and CMV serostatus were compiled together with the repertoire data. Roughly five DR-DQ haplotypes were handled as single units for association and clustering, since linkage in the cohort was strong. The study was designed to test whether signatures of past pathogen exposure could be identified by cataloging public T cell receptors. In a later analysis, previously published TCR beta repertoires from 666 donors were re-analyzed and high-resolution HLA genotyping was added so that TCR occurrence patterns could be studied.

Here is what the overall study found, with its caveats: A cluster of highly shared sequence variants was judged likely to represent a technical artifact of the sequencing pipeline. Across donors, most TCR sequences were observed very rarely, whereas some public TCRs were present in many individuals. According to the authors, the approach could potentially be generalized to other disease states and immunological phenotypes. In vitro tests confirmed that a few of the cytomegalovirus-associated TCR beta chains recognize cytomegalovirus antigens. Because counts were too low, roughly 17 rarely observed V segments, including chromosome 9 orphons, were left out of the earlier analysis of a few hundred of the donors. The presence/absence analyses assumed that sequencing depth was roughly uniform across donors, and that assumption may not be true. When HLA alleles, especially DR and DQ, strongly co-occurred, TCR associations were difficult to assign to individual alleles. A later analysis found that TCR association rates varied across HLA loci, with DRB1 alleles showing the most associated TCRs and HLA-C alleles the fewest. According to a later analysis, parvovirus B19, influenza, CMV and Epstein-Barr virus appeared linked to several top co-occurrence clusters. The classifier was reported to diagnose cytomegalovirus status with high specificity and sensitivity in both the original and validation cohorts. In a later genetic analysis, a missense DCLRE1C variant was associated with V-gene and J-gene trimming of TCR beta chains, and the association was replicated in an independent cohort. In an earlier analysis of more than 450 of the donors, most TCR beta V segments were observed in productive rearrangements about 90% or about 30% of the time, broadly matching IMGT annotations. Only TCR beta chains were sequenced in this cohort, and the absence of alpha or paired-chain data limited detectable features. Linkage disequilibrium might explain the correlated functional status among segregating V segments, but an unknown experimental factor could not be excluded. In a later analysis, HLA-associated TCR beta chains showed more clonal expansion and lower generation probabilities than non-associated chains that were equally common. Because HLA typing was unavailable for some donors at each locus, only the typed subset was used in association tests. Most CMV-associated TCR beta chains appeared to be HLA-restricted in a later analysis, and the HLA associations seemed to be driven largely by CMV exposure. A total of 150 to 200 TCR beta chains were listed by the study as associated with cytomegalovirus. In a later genetic analysis, fewer N-insertions in productive TCRs were reported among donors in an Asian-associated ancestry cluster than the roughly 710-donor mean. A further reported finding was that TCR beta sequences accurately predicted the HLA-A and HLA-B alleles for most subjects in the first cohort. In a later analysis, some 17,000 TCR beta sequences were associated with specific HLA alleles at a false discovery rate of 0.05. Immune exposure information for the cohort was limited to CMV serostatus. The 87-base-pair reads could not distinguish some IMGT-functional V segments, including TRBV6-2 and TRBV6-3, so those segments were excluded.

In total, 600 or so healthy bone marrow donors made up the cohort. All cohort members were sampled while nominally healthy, although unrecorded immune exposures were likely present. The donor tested CMV seropositive, placing the donor among the 289 seropositive members of the cohort. A peripheral blood sample was provided by each donor, and peripheral blood mononuclear cells were used for TCR beta sequencing. Genomic DNA extraction from the blood cell samples was performed with the Qiagen DNeasy Blood Extraction Kit. Library prep was done by the immunoSEQ multiplex PCR assay. The multiplex PCR relied on a mix of 60 forward primers for TCR Vbeta segments and 13 reverse primers for TCR Jbeta segments. A multiplex PCR assay on genomic DNA amplified the CDR3 region of rearranged TCR beta genes. The amplified TCR beta libraries were sequenced on the Illumina HiSeq System as 87-base-pair reads. Per the original workflow: A later analysis tallied 75 million to 95 million unique TCR beta chains across the 640 or so repertoires, and around 10 million of those chains were shared by two or more donors. Raw reads were error-corrected and collapsed into unique sequences by a nearest-neighbor algorithm in which closely related sequences were merged to remove PCR and sequencing errors. Alignment of CDR3 sequences to IMGT reference sequences was used to assign V, D and J gene segments. For a sequence to be retained, a match of at least six nucleotides to both a V gene segment and a J gene segment was required. A rearrangement counted as productive if the CDR3 had no stop codons and remained in frame with V and J, and every other rearrangement counted as non-productive. Following IMGT convention, CDR3 was defined as the stretch from the second conserved V-encoded cysteine up to the conserved J-encoded phenylalanine. In an earlier analysis of some 550 of the donors, sequences lacking an unambiguous match to a single V gene segment were excluded. An earlier analysis of 500 to 600 of the donors classified V segments as functional when productive rearrangements were above 56.7% and as segregating when the standard deviation between donors was above 5%. A statistical classification framework was developed to diagnose cytomegalovirus status using the catalog of TCR beta chain sequences. A later analysis assigned V and J genes by comparing TCR nucleotide sequences with IMGT/GENE-DB human TR gene sequences. In a later analysis, CDR3 sequences and most-parsimonious VDJ recombination scenarios were assigned using the TCRdist pipeline. In a later analysis, every TCR beta chain was defined by the combination of its CDR3 amino acid sequence and its V-gene family, and reads without a unique V-gene family were dropped. In a later analysis, some 600 highly shared, low-generation-probability nucleotide sequences were removed to address suspected cross-contamination and a sequencing artifact. In a later analysis, a clonal expansion index for each public chain was calculated from normalized within-repertoire ranks of inferred template counts. In a later analysis, generation probabilities were computed using a VDJ recombination model fitted to out-of-frame rearrangements, and the results were checked against IGoR. Hypergeometric tests were used in a later analysis to score TCR-TCR, TCR-HLA and TCR-CMV co-occurrence, with a repertoire-size bias correction applied to the TCR pairs. To estimate false discovery rates, a later analysis permuted the HLA or CMV assignments 20 times. In a later analysis, co-occurring TCRs were grouped using DBSCAN, and TCRdist sequence similarity was added for clustering within HLA-allele-positive subsets. For co-occurrence clustering, repertoires with fewer than 30,000 or more than 120,000 public chains were excluded, along with about five repertoires with anomalous nucleotide sharing. TCRdb re-hosts the immuneACCESS table, in-frame sequences only. Its copies lack some clones; in the studies checked, an unresolved V gene accounts for under half of them, and the cause for the rest is not known. V and J calls and clone size are given by that table; D and trimming were obtained from the DNA. This sample holds 95,000 to 110,000 clones; 76% were observed only once. The ten largest clones take up around 5% of the sample.

CDR1 and CDR2 are read off the germline V gene as MNHEY and SVGAGI. The CDR3 has 15 amino acids, counting the end cysteine and phenylalanine. The retained sequence is limited to the CDR3, 45 bases, with the frame set at the first base. The germline V and J ends show losses of 6 bases and 5 bases respectively, and no gene match explains 11 bases of the junction. The sample holds a few counts of this clone. What antigen it recognizes has not been identified. Per-base quality was not reported, and no clone a single base away is much larger than it. The chain couples TRBV6-5 to TRBJ2-7; 9 bases in the junction line up with TRBD2. The sequencing sample was made of PBMCs. This receptor was identified in a woman in her late teens or twenties in good health and CMV-seropositive. The CDR3 region has the sequence CASRLGAGGPHEQYF. The DNA sequence reads TGTGCCAGCAGGCTTGGGGCGGGAGGGCCACACGAGCAGTACTTC.